The clone carrying this TCR beta chain has only a few counts. As yet, its antigen is unknown. Using immunoSEQ multiplex PCR, the repertoire was profiled, and TCRdb retains in-frame clones only, with some absent. The table shows about 69,000 clones, with roughly 93% occurring only once. These data are taken from a study of cytomegalovirus exposure and HLA in healthy donors. Across the study: The same platform used for the 500 to 850 first-cohort repertoires was also used for the 90 to 150 validation repertoires, as a later analysis reported.

Whole-study results and caveats: A few chains tied to CMV proved CMV antigen-specific in vitro.

V was cut by 0 bases and J by 2 bases, with 9 bases left in between. The CDR3 runs 14 residues. Germline V CDR1 and CDR2: SGHTS, YDEGEE. The sequencing sample was made of PBMCs. The chain uses TRBV5-8 and TRBJ2-7; perhaps TRBD2 as D (6 bases). The TCR was taken from a woman under 30 in good health and CMV-seronegative. CDR3: CASSLAEGTYEQYF. CDR3 DNA: TGTGCCAGCAGCTTGGCGGAGGGCACCTACGAGCAGTACTTC. The variable domain in full, with the rest retrieved from reference TRBV5-8 and TRBJ2-7, is EAGVTQSPTHLIKTRGQQATLRCSPISGHTSVYWYQQALGLGLQFLLWYDEGEERNRGNFPPRFSGRQFPNYSSELNVNALELEDSALYLCASSLAEGTYEQYFGPGTRLTVT.